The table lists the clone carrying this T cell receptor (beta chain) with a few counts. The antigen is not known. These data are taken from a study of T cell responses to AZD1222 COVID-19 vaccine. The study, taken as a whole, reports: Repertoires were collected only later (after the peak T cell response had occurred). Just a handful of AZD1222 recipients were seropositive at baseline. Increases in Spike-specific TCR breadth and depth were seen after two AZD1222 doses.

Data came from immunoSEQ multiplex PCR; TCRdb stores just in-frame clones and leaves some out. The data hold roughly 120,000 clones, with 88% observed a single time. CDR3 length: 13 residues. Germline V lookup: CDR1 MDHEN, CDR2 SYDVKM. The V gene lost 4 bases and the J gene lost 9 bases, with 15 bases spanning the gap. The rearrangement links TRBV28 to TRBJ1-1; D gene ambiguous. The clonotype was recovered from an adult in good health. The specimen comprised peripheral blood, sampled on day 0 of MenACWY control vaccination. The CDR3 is CASSSRPRGKAFF. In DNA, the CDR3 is TGTGCCAGCAGTTCGCGGCCCCGAGGGAAAGCTTTCTTT.